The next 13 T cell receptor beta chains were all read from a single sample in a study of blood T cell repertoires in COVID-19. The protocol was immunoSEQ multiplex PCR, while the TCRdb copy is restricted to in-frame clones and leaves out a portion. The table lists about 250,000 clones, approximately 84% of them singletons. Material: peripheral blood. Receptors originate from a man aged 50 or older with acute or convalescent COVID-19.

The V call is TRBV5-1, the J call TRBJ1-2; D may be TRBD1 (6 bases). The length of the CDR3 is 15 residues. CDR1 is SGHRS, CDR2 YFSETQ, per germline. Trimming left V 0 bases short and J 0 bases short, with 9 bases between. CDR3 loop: CASSLGQETNYGYTF. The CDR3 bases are TGCGCCAGCAGCTTGGGACAGGAGACTAACTATGGCTACACCTTC.

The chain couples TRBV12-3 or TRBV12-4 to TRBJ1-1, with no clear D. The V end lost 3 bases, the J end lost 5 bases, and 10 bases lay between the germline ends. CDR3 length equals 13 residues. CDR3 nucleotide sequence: TGTGCCAGCAGTTTCGGGGAGTCGACTGAAGCTTTCTTT. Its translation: CASSFGESTEAFF.

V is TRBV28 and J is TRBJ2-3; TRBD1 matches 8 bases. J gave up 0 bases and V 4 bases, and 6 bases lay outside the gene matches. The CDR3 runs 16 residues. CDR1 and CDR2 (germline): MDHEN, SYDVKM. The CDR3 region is CASSSLQGASTDTQYF. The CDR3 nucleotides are TGTGCCAGCAGTTCGTTGCAGGGGGCTAGCACAGATACGCAGTATTTT.

The CDR3 sequence is CSVDTGSGQPQHF. The CDR3 nucleotides read TGCAGCGTTGATACCGGGTCGGGTCAGCCCCAGCATTTT. This rearrangement joins TRBV29-1 to TRBJ1-5; D is undetermined. The CDR3 contains 13 residues. Trimming cost V 3 bases and J 6 bases, with 12 bases left between them. Per germline, CDR1 SQVTM and CDR2 ANQGSEA. The entire variable domain, with the rest obtained from reference TRBV29-1 and TRBJ1-5, is as follows: SAVISQKPSRDICQRGTSLTIQCQVDSQVTMMFWYRQQPGQSLTLIATANQGSEATYESGFVIDKFPISRPNLTFSTLTVSNMSPEDSSIYLCSVDTGSGQPQHFGDGTRLSIL.

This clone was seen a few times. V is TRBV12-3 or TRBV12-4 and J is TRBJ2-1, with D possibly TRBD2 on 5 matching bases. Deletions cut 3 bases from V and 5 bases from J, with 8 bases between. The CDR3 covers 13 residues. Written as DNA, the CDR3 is TGTGCCAGCAGTTTTGGAGCGGACAATGAGCAGTTCTTC. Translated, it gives CASSFGADNEQFF.

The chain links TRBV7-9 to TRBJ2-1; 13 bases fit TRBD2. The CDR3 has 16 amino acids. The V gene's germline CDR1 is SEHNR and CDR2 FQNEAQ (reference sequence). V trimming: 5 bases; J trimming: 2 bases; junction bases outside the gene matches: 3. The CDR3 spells CASSPGTSGAYNEQFF. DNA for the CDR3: TGTGCCAGCAGCCCAGGGACTAGCGGGGCCTACAATGAGCAGTTCTTC.

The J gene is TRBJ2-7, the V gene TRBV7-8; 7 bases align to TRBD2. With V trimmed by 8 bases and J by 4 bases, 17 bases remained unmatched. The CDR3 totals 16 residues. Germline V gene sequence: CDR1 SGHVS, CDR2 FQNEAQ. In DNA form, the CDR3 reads TGTGCCAGCGCGAGGACCTCTAGCGGCGTGGGTTACGAGCAGTACTTC. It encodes CASARTSSGVGYEQYF.

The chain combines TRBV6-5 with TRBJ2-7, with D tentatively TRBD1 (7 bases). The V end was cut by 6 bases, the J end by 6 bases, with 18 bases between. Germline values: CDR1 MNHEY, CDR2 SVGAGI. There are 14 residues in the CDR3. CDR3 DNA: TGTGCCAGCAGCCTGGGACAGTCGGGAGTCGAGCAGTACTTC. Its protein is CASSLGQSGVEQYF.

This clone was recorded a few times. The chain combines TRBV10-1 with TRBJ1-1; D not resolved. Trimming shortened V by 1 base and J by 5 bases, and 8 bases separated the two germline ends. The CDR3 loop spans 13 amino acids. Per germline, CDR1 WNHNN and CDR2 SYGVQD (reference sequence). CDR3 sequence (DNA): TGCGCCAGCAGTGAGTTTCGGTGGACTGAAGCTTTCTTT. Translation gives CASSEFRWTEAFF.

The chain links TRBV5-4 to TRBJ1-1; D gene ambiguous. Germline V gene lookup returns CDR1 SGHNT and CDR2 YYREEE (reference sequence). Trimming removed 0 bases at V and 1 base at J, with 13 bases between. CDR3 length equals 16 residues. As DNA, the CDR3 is TGTGCCAGCAGCTTGGAGTCGAGGCAAACGAACACTGAAGCTTTCTTT. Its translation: CASSLESRQTNTEAFF.

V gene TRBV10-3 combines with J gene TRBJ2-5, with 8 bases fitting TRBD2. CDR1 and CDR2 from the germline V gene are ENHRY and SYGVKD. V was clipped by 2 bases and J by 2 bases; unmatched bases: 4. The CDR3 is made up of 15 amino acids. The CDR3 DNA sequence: TGTGCCATCAGTGAGCCCGGGACTAGACAAGAGACCCAGTACTTC. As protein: CAISEPGTRQETQYF.

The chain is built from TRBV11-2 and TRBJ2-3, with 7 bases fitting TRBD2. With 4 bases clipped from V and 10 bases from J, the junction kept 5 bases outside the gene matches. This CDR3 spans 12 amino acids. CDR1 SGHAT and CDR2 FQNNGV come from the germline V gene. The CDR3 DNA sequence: TGTGCCAGCAGCTCCGGACTAGTTGCGCAGTATTTT. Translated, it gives CASSSGLVAQYF.

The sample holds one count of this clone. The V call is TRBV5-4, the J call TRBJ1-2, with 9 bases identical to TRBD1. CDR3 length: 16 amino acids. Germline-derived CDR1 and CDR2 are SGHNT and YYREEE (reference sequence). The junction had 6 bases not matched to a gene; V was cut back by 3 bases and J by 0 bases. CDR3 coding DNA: TGTGCCAGCAGCTCGATAACAGGGGGCGCTAACTATGGCTACACCTTC. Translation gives CASSSITGGANYGYTF.